This TCR beta chain was identified in a study of T cell responses to AZD1222 COVID-19 vaccine. Study information: The study pooled second doses at about 4 or about 12 weeks.

Notes on this clone: Its matching antigen is unknown.

General observations from the study: Repertoires were collected only later (after the peak T cell response had occurred). The donor group comprised mostly white British people and more females; the analysis possibly underestimated clonal diversity. The number of AZD1222 recipients seropositive at baseline was only five to seven.

TCRdb's copy holds only in-frame clones and misses some; the assay was immunoSEQ multiplex PCR. The sample has some 130,000 clones, over 85% seen once; the top ten hold under 2.5%. In germline, CDR1 is SGHAT, CDR2 FQNNGV. Trimming pared 1 base from V and 4 bases from J, leaving 7 bases between. The CDR3 length is 13 residues. The TCR was taken from an adult in good health. The sample consisted of peripheral blood, taken on day 0 of AZD1222 vaccination. This rearrangement joins TRBV11-2 to TRBJ1-1; D might be TRBD1 (6 bases). The DNA for the CDR3 is TGTGCCAGCAGCTTAGCGGGGGCCACTGAAGCTTTCTTT. Translated, it gives CASSLAGATEAFF.